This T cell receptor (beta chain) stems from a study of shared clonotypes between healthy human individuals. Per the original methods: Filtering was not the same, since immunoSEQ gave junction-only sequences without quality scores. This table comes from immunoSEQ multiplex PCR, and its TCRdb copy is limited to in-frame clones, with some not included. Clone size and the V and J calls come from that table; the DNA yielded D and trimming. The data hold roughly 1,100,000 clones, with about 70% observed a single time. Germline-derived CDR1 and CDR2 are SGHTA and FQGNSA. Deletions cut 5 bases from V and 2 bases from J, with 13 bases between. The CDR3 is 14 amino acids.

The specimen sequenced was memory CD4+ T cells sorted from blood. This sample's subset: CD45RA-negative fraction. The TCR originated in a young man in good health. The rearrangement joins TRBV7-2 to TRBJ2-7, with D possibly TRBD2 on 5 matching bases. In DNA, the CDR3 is TGTGCCAGCAGCCGTGCGGGTCTTACCTACGAGCAGTACTTC. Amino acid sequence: CASSRAGLTYEQYF.